This T cell receptor beta chain was recorded in a study of T-cell reconstitution after alpha-beta-depleted transplantation in children. Findings and caveats of the study: Some patients owed their high day-60 TCRbeta diversity to surviving recipient T cells and thymic progenitors.

This CDR3 is 13 amino acids long. Trimming pared 0 bases from V and 1 base from J, leaving 5 bases between. In germline, CDR1 is SGHRS, CDR2 YFSETQ. Unique molecular identifiers were incorporated when the TCRbeta library was constructed. TCRdb processed the PCR reads anew with MiXCR; each CDR3 protein has one entry. The profile shows about 200,000 distinct CDR3 sequences, about 8.7% of them singletons. This clonotype has a count of ten or more. What it recognizes is unknown. The TCR originated in a male patient aged 2 to 9 who had a stem cell transplant for acute myeloid leukemia, so the T cells may come from the graft donor. This specimen was PBMCs, mostly from graft donor cells, taken 360 days after TCRalphabeta/CD19-depleted stem cell transplant. The chain links TRBV5-1 to TRBJ2-7; no firm D call. The CDR3 loop reads CASSLVSSYEQYF. In DNA, the CDR3 is TGCGCCAGCAGCTTGGTCTCGTCCTACGAGCAGTACTTC.